The present T cell receptor beta chain was sequenced within a study of T-cell reconstitution after alpha-beta-depleted transplantation in children. Molecular barcoding with unique molecular identifiers was used for the TCRbeta library. TCRdb re-analysed the PCR reads in MiXCR, keeping a single row per CDR3 protein. Of roughly 200,000 distinct CDR3 sequences listed, roughly a tenth are singletons. The CDR3 is 13 amino acids. CDR1 is SEHNR and CDR2 is FQNEAQ in the germline V gene (reference sequence). Trimming took off 5 bases at V and 9 bases at J, with 14 bases between the two ends. The clonotype was recovered from a human donor who donated a stem cell graft to a child with acute lymphoblastic leukemia. The specimen was PBMCs from the stem cell graft donor, collected from the stem cell graft. The V gene is TRBV7-9, the J gene TRBJ2-1; D perhaps matches TRBD2 (5 bases). The CDR3 reads CASSTPGGPEQFF. CDR3 bases: TGTGCCAGCAGCACTCCCGGCGGGCCTGAGCAGTTCTTC.